This T cell receptor beta chain was recovered during a study of response to subunit inactivated influenza vaccine (dated by TCRdb to the late 2010s). Broadly, across the study: Deep quantitative profiling of the T cell receptor repertoire was used in the study to follow responses to a trivalent subunit inactivated influenza vaccine. The investigation overall reported the following: According to the authors, only a limited number of new T cells may be recruited by each seasonal influenza vaccination.

Of note for this clonotype: This clone's antigen is unknown. No much larger clonotype is one base removed from it; base qualities were not supplied.

Based on the germline V gene, the CDR1 and CDR2 sequences are MNHEY and SVGEGT. The junction carries 11 bases between V and J, which are trimmed by 6 bases and 3 bases respectively. The CDR3 numbers 14 residues from cysteine through phenylalanine. Only the CDR3 portion is preserved as DNA: 42 bases, with reading frame beginning at the first base. The method behind the library was RT-PCR. Sequencing used an Illumina HiSeq 2500. The raw public data were reprocessed by TCRdb itself: fastp quality trimming at Q25, MiXCR clonotype calling, in-frame beta chains only. Rows matching on CDR3 protein sequence are summarized as one entry with the most common DNA and genes. The sample table lists roughly 550,000 distinct CDR3 sequences, less than 25% of them with a count of one. The ten most abundant clones make up approximately 2.9% of the sample. This same sample was also taken into another study, of T cells expressing NK-cell markers. As noted in the second study: TCR beta cDNA libraries were prepared using 5'RACE template switching, which introduced a universal primer site and unique molecular identifiers. TCR beta-chain repertoires were profiled in sorted CD3+CD56+NKG2C+, CD3+CD56+NKG2C- and CD3+CD56-NKG2C+ T-cell subsets from roughly eight donors. Among the eight sequenced donors, seven were HCMV-seropositive and one was HCMV-seronegative. In several experiments an anti-gammadeltaTCR antibody was added to restrict sorting to alphabetaTCR-expressing T cells. In six donors, the dominant CD3+CD56+NKG2C+ clonotypes were among the top 10 CD8+ clonotypes and accounted for about 1.0-7.5% of CD8+ T cells. Those dominant clonotypes were again the most abundant among CD3+CD56-NKG2C+ cells in a few donors, at roughly 28.3-60.1%. Whether the expanded NKG2C-expressing T cell clones were specific for HCMV antigens was left unclear. All eight donors whose samples were sequenced were randomly selected healthy volunteers, three of them men and five women. HCMV-specific IgG was detected in serum with a commercial ELISA kit to determine HCMV serostatus. Peripheral blood mononuclear cells were isolated from blood by Ficoll density gradient centrifugation. Magnetic immunoseparation with Miltenyi isolation kits was used to isolate CD4+ and CD8+ T cells from PBMC. Priming for cDNA synthesis came from the TCR beta constant segment, and two successive PCR amplification steps followed. Sequencing of the libraries produced 2 x 150 bp reads on Illumina HiSeq 2000/2500, MiSeq or NextSeq. Reads were demultiplexed and grouped by UMI with MIGEC, and clonotypes were assembled and quantified with MiTCR. Only TCR cDNA sequences supported by at least two reads were kept to exclude erroneous sequences. Downstream repertoire analysis used the tcR package, and clonotypes were matched across fractions by CDR3 nucleotide sequence plus V segment. VDJmatch was used to annotate antigen specificity against VDJdb, with one amino acid substitution in CDR3 allowed.

The TCR comes from a man aged 45-60 years who received an inactivated influenza vaccine. Donor details come from another sample of the same person, matched by shared clones. The rearranged segments are TRBV6-2 or TRBV6-3 and TRBJ2-2; the D gene is unclear. The source was CD4+ T cells sorted from PBMCs, collected 11 to 12 days after vaccination. For the CDR3, the sequence is CASRGTRYTGELFF. The sequenced DNA: TGTGCCAGCAGAGGTACCAGATACACCGGGGAGCTGTTTTTT.